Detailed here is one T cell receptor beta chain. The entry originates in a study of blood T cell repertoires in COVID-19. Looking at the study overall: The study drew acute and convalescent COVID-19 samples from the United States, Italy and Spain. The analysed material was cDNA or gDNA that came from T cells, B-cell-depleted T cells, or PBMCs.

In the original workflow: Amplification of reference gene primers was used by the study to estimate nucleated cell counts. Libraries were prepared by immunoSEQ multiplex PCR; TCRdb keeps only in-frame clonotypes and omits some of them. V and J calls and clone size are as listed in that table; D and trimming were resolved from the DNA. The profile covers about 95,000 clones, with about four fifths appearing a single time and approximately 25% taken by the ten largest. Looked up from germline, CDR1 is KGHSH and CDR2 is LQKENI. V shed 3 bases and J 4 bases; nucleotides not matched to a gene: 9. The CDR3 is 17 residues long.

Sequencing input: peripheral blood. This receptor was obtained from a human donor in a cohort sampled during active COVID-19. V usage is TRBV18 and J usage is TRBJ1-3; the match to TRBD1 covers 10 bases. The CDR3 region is CASSPLGQGVAGNTIYF. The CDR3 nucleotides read TGTGCCAGCTCACCTCTCGGACAGGGGGTTGCGGGAAACACCATATATTTT.